This T cell receptor beta chain was profiled in a study of T cells in Graves' hyperthyroidism and ophthalmopathy. Points from the study as a whole: Ophthalmopathy was model-predicted a median 6.5 months pre-onset.

This clonotype was seen at least ten times. Its antigen is undetermined. Ophthalmopathy in the patients scored at least 3 on Clinical Activity Score and at least 4 on NOSPECS grade, lasting under 3 months. PBMCs were collected from an approximately 9.4 ml volume of fresh peripheral blood. Amplified regions were TCR beta CDR3 sequences from RNA transcripts. TCR CDR3 regions were first amplified by RT-PCR with HTBI primers. TCRdb processed the multiplex PCR reads anew with MiXCR; each CDR3 protein has one entry. The table includes around 530,000 distinct CDR3 sequences, about 15% detected once. The V gene lost 5 bases and the J gene lost 10 bases, with 15 bases spanning the gap. This CDR3 contains 13 residues. Germline V gene lookup returns CDR1 LGHDT and CDR2 YNNKEL (reference sequence).

Sequenced material: blood. This TCR derives from a woman aged 18-35 years with Graves' ophthalmopathy. The chain uses TRBV3-1 and TRBJ2-1; the D is unclear. CDR3 nucleotides: TGTGCCAGCAGCTACTTCGGACCAGCGGAGCAGTTCTTC. Translating gives CASSYFGPAEQFF.